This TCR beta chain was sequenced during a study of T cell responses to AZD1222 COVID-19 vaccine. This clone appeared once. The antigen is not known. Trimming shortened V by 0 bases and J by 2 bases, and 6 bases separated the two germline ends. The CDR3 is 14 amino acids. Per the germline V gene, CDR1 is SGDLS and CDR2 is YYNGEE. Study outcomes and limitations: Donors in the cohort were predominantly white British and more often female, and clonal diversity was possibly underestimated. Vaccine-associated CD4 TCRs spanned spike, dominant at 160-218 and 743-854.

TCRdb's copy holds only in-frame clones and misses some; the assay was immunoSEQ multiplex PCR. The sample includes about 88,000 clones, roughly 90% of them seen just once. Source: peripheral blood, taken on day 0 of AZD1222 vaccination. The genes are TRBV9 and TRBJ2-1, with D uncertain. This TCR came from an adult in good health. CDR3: CASSVGQTYNEQFF. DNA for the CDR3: TGTGCCAGCAGCGTAGGTCAAACCTACAATGAGCAGTTCTTC.